This T cell receptor beta chain was observed in a study of control samples from healthy donors and cancer patients (dated by TCRdb to the early 2020s). Deletion took 2 bases off V and 3 bases off J, with a span of 12 bases between the germline ends. Looking up the germline V gene yields CDR1 MNHEY and CDR2 SVGAGI. Including cysteine and phenylalanine, the CDR3 has 15 amino acids. Only the CDR3 DNA is retained, 45 bases long and in frame from the first base. A remark on this clone: The specificity of this receptor is unknown. Within one base of it there is no much larger clone, and no base qualities were kept.

Libraries came from the immunoSEQ multiplex PCR assay. Imported from immuneACCESS, the table was reduced by TCRdb to in-frame sequences with V and J called. These copies leave out some clones; in studies compared against another copy, an unresolved V gene accounts for under half, and the cause of the remainder is not known. In this sample the table shows 45,000 to 60,000 clones, around 94% of which occur a single time. The ten largest clones add up to roughly 0.8% of the sample. The sequence came from a man younger than 45 with colorectal cancer. The rearranged segments are TRBV6-5 and TRBJ2-3, with the D gene call left open. What was sequenced was PBMCs. The sequenced DNA: TGTGCCAGCAGTTACGGGGTTTGGGCTACAGATACGCAGTATTTT. The encoded protein is CASSYGVWATDTQYF.